These 22 T cell receptor beta chains were sequenced from one sample in a study of breast tumors, draining lymph nodes, adjacent tissues. Axillary draining lymph nodes of breast cancer patients supplied the node samples. TCRdb redid the calling of the multiplex PCR reads with MiXCR, one entry per CDR3 protein. The sample contains about 140,000 distinct CDR3 sequences, approximately 32% of which appear only once. Sequencing used axillary lymph node tissue. The receptor source for this set is a female donor with breast cancer. Some clones in this sample may be carry-over from other donors' samples.

In its sample, this clonotype was seen once. The conserved final phenylalanine or tryptophan is absent from the CDR3, which likely points to a read error. CDR3 DNA sequence: TGTGCCAGTAGAATTACGACAGGTTTAGACTACAATGAGCAGTTCTCC. It translates to CASRITTGLDYNEQFS. V is TRBV19 and J is TRBJ2-1, with a tentative D call TRBD1 (6 bases). The germline V and J ends were trimmed by 6 bases and 3 bases, with 18 bases remaining between them. The germline CDR1 and CDR2 sequences are LNHDA and SQIVND (reference sequence). This CDR3 is built from 16 residues.

This clonotype appeared many times. V and J are TRBV5-8 and TRBJ2-3; D uncertain. This CDR3 is built from 14 residues. The V end lost 3 bases, the J end lost 3 bases, and 11 bases lay between the germline ends. Germline CDR1 and CDR2: SGHTS and YDEGEE. The CDR3 DNA is TGTGCCAGCAGCTCGACACCGGGTACAGATACGCAGTATTTT. It yields the protein CASSSTPGTDTQYF. Drawing the rest from reference TRBV5-8 and TRBJ2-3, the complete variable domain is EAGVTQSPTHLIKTRGQQATLRCSPISGHTSVYWYQQALGLGLQFLLWYDEGEERNRGNFPPRFSGRQFPNYSSELNVNALELEDSALYLCASSSTPGTDTQYFGPGTRLTVL.

Comment on this clonotype: A much larger clone lies one base from this, so it may be a read error. The chain carries TRBV11-3 and TRBJ2-1; the D gene is possibly TRBD1 (5 bases). Looked up from germline, CDR1 is SGHNT and CDR2 is YENEEA. Trimming took off 4 bases at V and 9 bases at J, with 13 bases between the two ends. The CDR3 loop spans 13 amino acids. The CDR3 sequence is CASSSTQVTEQFF. CDR3 sequence (DNA): TGTGCCAGCAGCTCAACACAGGTTACTGAGCAGTTCTTC.

This clonotype has ten or more counts. V and J are TRBV29-1 and TRBJ2-1; TRBD2 matches at 8 bases. Germline CDR1 is SQVTM and CDR2 is ANQGSEA. The J segment lost 9 bases and the V segment lost 5 bases, leaving 12 bases of the junction unmatched. The CDR3 has 14 amino acids. The CDR3 spells CSVRGGSISTEQFF. CDR3 nucleotide sequence: TGCAGCGTTCGGGGGGGCAGTATTTCTACTGAGCAGTTCTTC.

This clonotype was found many times. This chain joins TRBV7-2 and TRBJ1-2; possible D gene TRBD1, 6 bases. Germline CDR1 reads SGHTA; CDR2 reads FQGNSA. The CDR3 extends over 15 amino acids. V lost 5 bases and J lost 0, with 13 bases in between. CDR3 sequence: CASSEPDRANYGYTF. In nucleotides, the CDR3 is TGTGCCAGCAGCGAGCCGGACAGAGCTAACTATGGCTACACCTTC. Full variable domain (rest looked up from reference TRBV7-2 and TRBJ1-2): GAGVSQSPSNKVTEKGKDVELRCDPISGHTALYWYRQSLGQGLEFLIYFQGNSAPDKSGLPSDRFSAERTGGSVSTLTIQRTQQEDSAVYLCASSEPDRANYGYTFGSGTRLTVV.

As concerns this clonotype: Because the CDR3 is missing its conserved closing phenylalanine or tryptophan, this is likely a read error. The chain is built from TRBV2 and TRBJ2-7; the match to TRBD1 covers 7 bases. V trimming: 5 bases; J trimming: 5 bases; junction bases outside the gene matches: 6. Germline CDR1 is SNHLY and CDR2 is FYNNEI. CDR3 length: 13 residues. In DNA, the CDR3 is TGTGCCAGCAGTCCGGGACAGATCAACGAGCAGTACTCC. Amino acid sequence: CASSPGQINEQYS.

Ten or more counts support this clonotype. The chain carries TRBV19 and TRBJ1-5; D is undetermined. The CDR3 contains 17 residues. The germline V gene encodes CDR1 LNHDA and CDR2 SQIVND (reference sequence). V shed 4 bases and J shed 0 bases, with 16 bases lying between them. The CDR3 DNA is TGTGCCAGTAGTACTTTCGCGGCGGAGTATAGCAATCAGCCCCAGCATTTT. It translates to CASSTFAAEYSNQPQHF.

Details on this clonotype: Germline is not matched at one junction end, which may reflect a read error. The chain joins TRBV7-2 to TRBJ1-2; no clear D gene. Germline V CDR1 and CDR2: SGHTA, FQGNSA. CDR3 length: 15 amino acids. CDR3: CASSLSPAAVWRNPF. CDR3 nucleotide sequence: TGTGCCAGCAGCCTATCCCCGGCAGCAGTATGGAGGAACCCCTTC.

As concerns this clonotype: Possible read error: a much larger clone is one base away. The V gene is TRBV6-5, the J gene TRBJ1-2; the D gene is possibly TRBD1 (6 bases). Trimming cost V 4 bases and J 4 bases, with 19 bases left between them. The CDR3 runs to 16 residues. Germline lookup yields CDR1 MNHEY and CDR2 SVGAGI. CDR3 sequence: CASSCNGGRLGYGYTF. The CDR3 nucleotides are TGTGCCAGCAGTTGCAATGGGGGGCGTTTGGGCTATGGCTACACCTTC.

The chain couples TRBV7-9 to TRBJ2-7; D remains unclear. This CDR3 region has 14 residues. V lost 3 bases to trimming and J lost 5 bases, with 14 bases between them. CDR1 and CDR2 (germline): SEHNR, FQNEAQ (reference sequence). The CDR3 coding sequence is TGTGCCAGCAGCTTCGGGCTCGTGGCTCACGAGCAGTACTTC. Amino acid sequence: CASSFGLVAHEQYF. Variable domain in full (rest from reference TRBV7-9 and TRBJ2-7): DTGVSQNPRHKITKRGQNVTFRCDPISEHNRLYWYRQTLGQGPEFLTYFQNEAQLEKSRLLSDRFSAERPKGSFSTLEIQRTEQGDSAMYLCASSFGLVAHEQYFGPGTRLTVT.

This clonotype showed up many times. The V call is TRBV5-5, the J call TRBJ2-1, with 8 positions matching TRBD2. Germline values: CDR1 SGHKS, CDR2 YYEKEE (reference sequence). V was pared by 7 bases and J by 4 bases, with 13 bases of the junction left unmatched. The CDR3 is 16 amino acids. CDR3 nucleotide sequence: TGTGCCAGCCTTAACCGGGGGGGTGTTAATTACAATGAGCAGTTCTTC. Translating gives CASLNRGGVNYNEQFF.

This clonotype was recorded at least ten times. The chain uses TRBV20-1 and TRBJ2-7; TRBD1 aligns across 10 bases. Per germline, CDR1 DFQATT and CDR2 SNEGSKA (reference sequence). The J segment lost 9 bases and the V segment lost 3 bases, leaving 14 bases of the junction unmatched. The CDR3 has 15 amino acids. The CDR3 nucleotides read TGCAGTGCTAGGGTACCCGGGACAGGGGCGTTAGGGCAGTACTTC. This gives the protein CSARVPGTGALGQYF.

The table lists this clonotype with many counts. The V gene is TRBV4-3, the J gene TRBJ1-5; unclear D gene. Looked up from germline, CDR1 is LGHNA and CDR2 is YSLEER. The CDR3 is 13 residues long. The V end lost 0 bases, the J end lost 4 bases, and 4 bases lay between the germline ends. CDR3 protein: CASSQDGNQPQHF. Here the CDR3 DNA reads TGCGCCAGCAGCCAAGACGGGAATCAGCCCCAGCATTTT.

The V and J genes are TRBV29-1 and TRBJ1-4, with TRBD1 identical over 9 bases. CDR1 is SQVTM, CDR2 ANQGSEA, per germline. V shed 4 bases, J shed 8 bases, and the junction held 8 bases outside the gene matches. The CDR3 sequence is 14 residues long. The CDR3 loop reads CSVGTGDDKEKLFF. The CDR3 DNA follows: TGCAGCGTTGGGACAGGGGATGATAAGGAAAAACTGTTTTTT.

This clonotype showed up many times. CDR3: CSAPNPGGAYNEQFF. The CDR3 coding sequence is TGCAGTGCTCCAAACCCTGGTGGGGCCTACAATGAGCAGTTCTTC. The chain recombines TRBV20-1 with TRBJ2-1, with D hard to call. Germline V gene lookup returns CDR1 DFQATT and CDR2 SNEGSKA (reference sequence). This CDR3 spans 15 amino acids. V lost 5 bases and J 2 bases, leaving 16 bases between the germline ends.

This clonotype was observed at least ten times. The chain links TRBV7-8 to TRBJ2-7; D not certain. This CDR3 is 14 amino acids long. Trimming shortened V by 1 base and J by 4 bases, and 11 bases separated the two germline ends. Germline V gene lookup returns CDR1 SGHVS and CDR2 FQNEAQ. The CDR3 sequence is CASSLGTASYEQYV. Here the CDR3 DNA reads TGTGCCAGCAGCTTAGGGACCGCCTCTTACGAGCAGTACGTC.

This clonotype has only a few counts. This chain links TRBV28 with TRBJ2-5, with 8 bases that match TRBD1. Per germline, CDR1 MDHEN and CDR2 SYDVKM. Losses at the gene ends were 5 bases for V and 2 bases for J; bases not matched to a gene: 7. This CDR3 region has 15 residues. The CDR3 coding sequence is TGTGCCAGCAGTCCCTCCGGGACAGGACAAGAGACCCAGTACTTC. The encoded protein is CASSPSGTGQETQYF.

This clonotype was counted at least ten times. V usage is TRBV6-5 and J usage is TRBJ2-2; the match to TRBD1 covers 7 bases. Per the germline V gene, CDR1 is MNHEY and CDR2 is SVGAGI. The ends lost 5 bases at V and 3 bases at J; junction bases unmatched: 9. The CDR3 consists of 16 residues. CDR3 amino acids: CASSRATGLYTGELFF. The DNA of the CDR3 is TGTGCCAGCAGTCGCGCGACAGGGTTGTACACCGGGGAGCTGTTTTTT.

This clonotype has a handful of counts. It may be a read error: a sequence one base away is much more abundant. The chain links TRBV6-1 to TRBJ1-2, with D possibly TRBD1 on 5 matching bases. CDR1 and CDR2 from the germline V gene are MNHNS and SASEGT. CDR3 length equals 11 residues. This CDR3 reads CAISEGFGYTF. CDR3 sequence (DNA): TGTGCCATCAGTGAGGGGTTTGGCTACACCTTC.

This clonotype was counted at least ten times. The chain recombines TRBV5-1 with TRBJ2-5, with TRBD1 matching over 7 bases. The V gene's germline CDR1 is SGHRS and CDR2 YFSETQ. The CDR3 covers 14 residues. Trimming removed 4 bases from V and 2 bases from J; junction bases left unmatched: 5. The CDR3 loop is CASSQIQGQETQYF. The CDR3 region has the DNA TGCGCCAGCAGCCAAATACAGGGGCAAGAGACCCAGTACTTC.

Ten or more counts support this clonotype. The chain has TRBV19 and TRBJ2-4; D is ambiguous. This CDR3 has 13 amino acids. V lost 3 bases and J lost 0, with 3 bases in between. CDR1 is LNHDA and CDR2 is SQIVND in the germline V gene (reference sequence). This chain's CDR3 is CASSMIAKNIQYF. The CDR3 nucleotides are TGTGCCAGTAGTATGATAGCCAAAAACATTCAGTACTTC.

This clonotype came up many times. The CDR3 nucleotides read TGTGCCAGCAGTGAAGCCGGGACATTTAATGAAAAACTGTTTTTT. Its protein is CASSEAGTFNEKLFF. The chain links TRBV12-3 or TRBV12-4 to TRBJ1-4; TRBD1 is a possible D gene (6 bases). The V and J ends lost 5 bases and 4 bases respectively, with 14 bases between them. This CDR3 is built from 15 residues.